These T cell receptor beta chains were read from a single sample in a study of blood T cell repertoires in COVID-19. TCRdb's copy holds only in-frame clones and misses some; the assay was immunoSEQ multiplex PCR. The data hold about 150,000 clones, with around 80% observed a single time. The specimen sequenced was peripheral blood. The receptors were gathered from a human donor with acute or convalescent COVID-19. The donor label of this sample is uncertain. The CDR3 runs from the conserved cysteine through the conserved F or W. Fields, in order: V gene, D gene, J gene, clone size, CDR3 DNA, CDR3 protein. D genes are given only for firm matches. Size values are once, few and many counts, or a class for expanded clones, and some rows have none.

TRBV6-6,NA,TRBJ1-2,NA,TGTGCCAGCAGTTATCTGCAGGGTCTGCCGCGGGGTTTC,CASSYLQGLPRGF
TRBV7-8,TRBD2,TRBJ2-1,few,TGTGCCAGCAGCTTAGCGGAACGCGGGCTAGCGGGGGTCCTACTCCCGTACAATGAGCAGTTCTTC,CASSLAERGLAGVLLPYNEQFF
TRBV7-2,TRBD1,TRBJ2-2,NA,TGTGCCAGCAGCTTCCCCCGGGACAGGATCTCCACCGGGGAGCTGTTTTTT,CASSFPRDRISTGELFF
TRBV15,TRBD2,TRBJ2-5,NA,TGTGCCACCAGCACCCGGGGGGGCGGGGAGACCCAGTACTTC,CATSTRGGGETQYF
TRBV19,NA,TRBJ1-2,NA,TGTGCCAGTAGTCCCCCAGGCCCCGGGAAGTATGGCTACACCTTC,CASSPPGPGKYGYTF
TRBV5-4,TRBD1,TRBJ1-2,NA,TGTGCCAGCAGCTCCCGGGACAGGGACTATGGCTACACCTTC,CASSSRDRDYGYTF
TRBV7-2,TRBD1,TRBJ2-2,NA,TGTGCCAGCAGCTTGACCGGGACAGGGTTCACCGGGGAGCTGTTTTTT,CASSLTGTGFTGELFF
TRBV4-3,TRBD1,TRBJ1-1,once,TGCGCCAGCAGCCGCGGACAGGGGAACACTGAAGCTTTCTTT,CASSRGQGNTEAFF
TRBV5-1,NA,TRBJ2-3,few,TGCGCCAGCAGCCCCTGGGGGCTAGCGGAGAGTTCAGATACGCAGTATTTT,CASSPWGLAESSDTQYF
TRBV14,TRBD1,TRBJ2-7,once,TGTGCCAGCAGCCAACGAGACAGGGCGTCCTACGAGCAGTACTTC,CASSQRDRASYEQYF
TRBV7-2,NA,TRBJ2-5,NA,TGTGCCAGCAGTTGGGGCCCAAGTGAGACCCAGTACTTC,CASSWGPSETQYF
TRBV11-1,TRBD1,TRBJ1-3,NA,TGTGCCAGCAGGAGGACAGGATCTGGAAACACCATATATTTT,CASRRTGSGNTIYF
TRBV6-5,NA,TRBJ1-6,many,TGTGCCAGCAGTTACTCGGGCAGCCATCGGTCCCTCCACTTT,CASSYSGSHRSLHF